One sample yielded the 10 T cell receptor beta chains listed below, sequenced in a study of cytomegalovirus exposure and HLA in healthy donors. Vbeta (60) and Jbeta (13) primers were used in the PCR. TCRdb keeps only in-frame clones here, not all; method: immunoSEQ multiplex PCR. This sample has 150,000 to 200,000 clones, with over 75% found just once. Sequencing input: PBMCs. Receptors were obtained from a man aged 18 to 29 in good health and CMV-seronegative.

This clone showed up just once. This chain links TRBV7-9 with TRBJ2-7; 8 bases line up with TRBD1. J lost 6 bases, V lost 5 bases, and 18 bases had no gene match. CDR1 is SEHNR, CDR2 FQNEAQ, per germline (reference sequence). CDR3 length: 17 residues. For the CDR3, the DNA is TGTGCCAGCAGCCTGGACAGGGCAACCGTTCGTCCGTCCGAGCAGTACTTC. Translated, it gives CASSLDRATVRPSEQYF. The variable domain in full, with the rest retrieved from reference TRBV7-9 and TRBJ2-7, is DTGVSQNPRHKITKRGQNVTFRCDPISEHNRLYWYRQTLGQGPEFLTYFQNEAQLEKSRLLSDRFSAERPKGSFSTLEIQRTEQGDSAMYLCASSLDRATVRPSEQYFGPGTRLTVT.

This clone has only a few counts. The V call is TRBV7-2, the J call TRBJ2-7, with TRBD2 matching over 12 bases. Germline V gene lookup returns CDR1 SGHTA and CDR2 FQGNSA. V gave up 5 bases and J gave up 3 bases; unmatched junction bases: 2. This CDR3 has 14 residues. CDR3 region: CASSPLAGGYEQYF. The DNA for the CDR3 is TGTGCCAGCAGCCCACTAGCGGGGGGCTACGAGCAGTACTTC.

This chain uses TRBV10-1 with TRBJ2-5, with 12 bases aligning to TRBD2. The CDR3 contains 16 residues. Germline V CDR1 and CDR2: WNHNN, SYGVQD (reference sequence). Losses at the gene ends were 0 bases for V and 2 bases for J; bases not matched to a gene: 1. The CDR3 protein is CASSESTSGGQETQYF. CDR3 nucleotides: TGCGCCAGCAGTGAGTCAACTAGCGGGGGGCAAGAGACCCAGTACTTC.

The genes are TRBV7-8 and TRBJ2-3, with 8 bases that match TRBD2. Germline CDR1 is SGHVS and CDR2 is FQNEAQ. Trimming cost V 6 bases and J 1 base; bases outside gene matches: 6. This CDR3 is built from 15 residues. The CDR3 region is CASRQGAGGTDTQYF. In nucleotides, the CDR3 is TGTGCCAGCAGGCAAGGAGCGGGGGGCACAGATACGCAGTATTTT. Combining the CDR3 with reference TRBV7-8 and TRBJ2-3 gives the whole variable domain GAGVSQSPRYKVAKRGQDVALRCDPISGHVSLFWYQQALGQGPEFLTYFQNEAQLDKSGLPSDRFFAERPEGSVSTLKIQRTQQEDSAVYLCASRQGAGGTDTQYFGPGTRLTVL.

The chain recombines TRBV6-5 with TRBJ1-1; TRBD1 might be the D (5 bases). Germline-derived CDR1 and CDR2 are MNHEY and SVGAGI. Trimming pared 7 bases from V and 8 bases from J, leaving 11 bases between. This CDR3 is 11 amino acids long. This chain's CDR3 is CASTNGGEAFF. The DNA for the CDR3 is TGTGCCAGCACCAACGGGGGGGAAGCTTTCTTT.

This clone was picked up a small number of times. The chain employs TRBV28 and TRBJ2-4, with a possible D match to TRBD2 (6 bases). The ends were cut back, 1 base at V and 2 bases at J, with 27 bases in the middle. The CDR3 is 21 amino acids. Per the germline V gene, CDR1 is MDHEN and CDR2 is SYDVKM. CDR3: CASSLSHAGIGSMSSKNIQYF. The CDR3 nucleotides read TGTGCCAGCAGTTTATCCCACGCAGGGATCGGGAGTATGAGTTCCAAAAACATTCAGTACTTC.

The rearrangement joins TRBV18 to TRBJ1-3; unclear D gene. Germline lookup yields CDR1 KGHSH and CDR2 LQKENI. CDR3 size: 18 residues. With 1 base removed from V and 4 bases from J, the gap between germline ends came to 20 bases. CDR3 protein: CASSPRGSDNLSGNTIYF. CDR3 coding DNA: TGTGCCAGCTCACCACGAGGGTCAGACAACCTCTCCGGAAACACCATATATTTT.

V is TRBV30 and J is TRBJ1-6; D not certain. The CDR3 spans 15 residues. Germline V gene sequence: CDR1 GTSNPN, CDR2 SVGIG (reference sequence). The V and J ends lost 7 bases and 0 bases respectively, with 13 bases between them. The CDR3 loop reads CASSKPGSYNSPLHF. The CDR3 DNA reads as TGTGCCTCAAGCAAACCCGGCTCCTATAATTCACCCCTCCACTTT.

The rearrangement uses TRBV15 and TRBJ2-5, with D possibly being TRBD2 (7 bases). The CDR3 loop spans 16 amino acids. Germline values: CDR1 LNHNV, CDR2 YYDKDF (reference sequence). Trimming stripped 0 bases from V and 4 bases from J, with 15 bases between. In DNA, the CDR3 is TGTGCCACCAGCAGAGATCGGGGGGCCGTCGGAGAGACCCAGTACTTC. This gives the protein CATSRDRGAVGETQYF.

CDR3: CASSGTRETQYF. CDR3 DNA sequence: TGCGCCAGCAGCGGGACTAGGGAGACCCAGTACTTC. V gene TRBV5-1 combines with J gene TRBJ2-5; the match to TRBD2 covers 8 bases. Germline values: CDR1 SGHRS, CDR2 YFSETQ. The CDR3 covers 12 residues. Trimming took 4 bases from V and 5 from J; bases not matched to a gene: 1.